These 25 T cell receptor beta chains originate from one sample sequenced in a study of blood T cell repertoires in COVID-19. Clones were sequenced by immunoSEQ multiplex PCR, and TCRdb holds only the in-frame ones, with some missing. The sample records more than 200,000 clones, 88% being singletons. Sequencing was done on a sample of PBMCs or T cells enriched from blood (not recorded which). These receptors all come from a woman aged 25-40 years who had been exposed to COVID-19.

The CDR3 region is CASSQDWDRGRNSPLHF. As DNA, the CDR3 is TGTGCCAGCAGCCAAGATTGGGACAGGGGACGGAATTCACCCCTCCACTTT. The V gene is TRBV3-1 (or the pseudogene TRBV3-2), the J gene TRBJ1-6; 10 bases line up with TRBD1. Germline CDR1 LGHDT, CDR2 YNNKEL (reference sequence). The CDR3 has 17 residues. Unmatched junction bases numbered 6, after V lost 0 bases and J lost 7 bases.

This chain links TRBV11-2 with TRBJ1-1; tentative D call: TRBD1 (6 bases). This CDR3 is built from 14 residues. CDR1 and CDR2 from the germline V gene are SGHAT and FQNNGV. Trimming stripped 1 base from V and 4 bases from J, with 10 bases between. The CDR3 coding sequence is TGTGCCAGCAGCTTAGGAACAGGGCTCACTGAAGCTTTCTTT. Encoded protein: CASSLGTGLTEAFF.

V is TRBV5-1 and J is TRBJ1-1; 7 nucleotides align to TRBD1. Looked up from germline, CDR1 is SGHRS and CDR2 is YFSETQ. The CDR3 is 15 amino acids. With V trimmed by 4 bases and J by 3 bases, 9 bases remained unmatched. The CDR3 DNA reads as TGCGCCAGCAGCCGGACAGGCCCCCCAGACACTGAAGCTTTCTTT. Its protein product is CASSRTGPPDTEAFF. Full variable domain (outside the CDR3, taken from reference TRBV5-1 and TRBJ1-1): KAGVTQTPRYLIKTRGQQVTLSCSPISGHRSVSWYQQTPGQGLQFLFEYFSETQRNKGNFPGRFSGRQFSNSRSEMNVSTLELGDSALYLCASSRTGPPDTEAFFGQGTRLTVV.

The CDR3: CASSEAVGTSGYEQYF. The CDR3 DNA reads TGTGCCAGCAGTGAAGCGGTAGGGACTAGCGGATACGAGCAGTACTTC. The chain combines TRBV6-1 with TRBJ2-7; 11 nucleotides line up with TRBD2. The CDR3 runs 16 residues. Unmatched junction bases numbered 5, after V lost 0 bases and J lost 4 bases. Germline CDR1 reads MNHNS; CDR2 reads SASEGT.

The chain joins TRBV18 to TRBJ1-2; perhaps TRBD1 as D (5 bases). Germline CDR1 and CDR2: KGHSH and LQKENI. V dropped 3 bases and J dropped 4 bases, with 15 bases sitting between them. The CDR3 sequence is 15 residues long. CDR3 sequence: CASSPSGNWPYGYTF. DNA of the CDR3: TGTGCCAGCTCACCGTCAGGGAATTGGCCCTATGGCTACACCTTC.

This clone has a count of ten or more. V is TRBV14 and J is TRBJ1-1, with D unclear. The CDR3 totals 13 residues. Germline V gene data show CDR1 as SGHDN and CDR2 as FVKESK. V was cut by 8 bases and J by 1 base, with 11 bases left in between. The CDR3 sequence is CASAIGGNTEAFF. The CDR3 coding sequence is TGTGCCAGCGCAATCGGAGGGAACACTGAAGCTTTCTTT.

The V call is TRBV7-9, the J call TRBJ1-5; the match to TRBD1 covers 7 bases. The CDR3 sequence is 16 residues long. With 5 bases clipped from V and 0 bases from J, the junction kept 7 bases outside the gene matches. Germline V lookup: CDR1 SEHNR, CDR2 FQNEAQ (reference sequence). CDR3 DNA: TGTGCCAGCAGCCGAGGACAGGTTGATAGCAATCAGCCCCAGCATTTT. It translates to CASSRGQVDSNQPQHF.

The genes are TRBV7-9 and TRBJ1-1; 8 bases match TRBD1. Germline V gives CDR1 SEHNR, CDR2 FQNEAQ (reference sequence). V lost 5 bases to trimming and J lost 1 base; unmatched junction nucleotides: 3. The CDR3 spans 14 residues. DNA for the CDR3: TGTGCCAGCAGCCTCGGGACAGGGAACACTGAAGCTTTCTTT. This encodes CASSLGTGNTEAFF.

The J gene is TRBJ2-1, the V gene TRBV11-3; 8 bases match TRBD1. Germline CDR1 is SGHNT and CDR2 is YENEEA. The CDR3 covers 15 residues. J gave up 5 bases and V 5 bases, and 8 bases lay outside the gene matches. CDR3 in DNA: TGTGCCAGCAGCCCTCGGACAGGGTGGAACAATGAGCAGTTCTTC. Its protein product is CASSPRTGWNNEQFF.

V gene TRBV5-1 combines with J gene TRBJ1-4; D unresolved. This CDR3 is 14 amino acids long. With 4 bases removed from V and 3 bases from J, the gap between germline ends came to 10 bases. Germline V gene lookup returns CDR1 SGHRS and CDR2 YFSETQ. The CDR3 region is CASSISLSNEKLFF. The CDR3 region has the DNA TGCGCCAGCAGCATCAGTCTCTCTAATGAAAAACTGTTTTTT.

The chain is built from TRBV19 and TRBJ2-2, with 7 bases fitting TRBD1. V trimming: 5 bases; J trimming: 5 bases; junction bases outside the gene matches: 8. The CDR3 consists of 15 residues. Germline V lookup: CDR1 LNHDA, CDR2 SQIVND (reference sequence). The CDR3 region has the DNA TGTGCCAGTAGTTCATCGAGGGGGCAGACCGGGGAGCTGTTTTTT. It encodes CASSSSRGQTGELFF.

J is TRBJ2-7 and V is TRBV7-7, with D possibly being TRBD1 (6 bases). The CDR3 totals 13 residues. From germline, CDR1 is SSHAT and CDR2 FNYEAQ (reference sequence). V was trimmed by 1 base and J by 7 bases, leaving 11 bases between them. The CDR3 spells CASSLEGTQEQYF. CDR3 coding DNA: TGTGCCAGCAGCTTAGAGGGGACACAGGAGCAGTACTTC.

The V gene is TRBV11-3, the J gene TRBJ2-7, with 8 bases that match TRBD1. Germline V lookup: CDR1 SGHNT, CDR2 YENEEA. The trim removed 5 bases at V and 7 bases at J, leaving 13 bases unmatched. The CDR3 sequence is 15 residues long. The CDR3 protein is CASSRSDREGREQYF. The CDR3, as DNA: TGTGCCAGCAGCCGCTCGGACAGGGAAGGTCGGGAGCAGTACTTC.

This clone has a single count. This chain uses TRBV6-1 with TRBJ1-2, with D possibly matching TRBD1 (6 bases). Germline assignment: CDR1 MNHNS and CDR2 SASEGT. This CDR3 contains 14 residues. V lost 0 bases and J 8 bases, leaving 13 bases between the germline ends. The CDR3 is CASSEALRGTGYTF. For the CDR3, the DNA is TGTGCCAGCAGTGAAGCGCTTAGGGGGACCGGCTACACCTTC.

The CDR3 loop is CASSDWGLAGDNEQFF. The DNA for the CDR3 is TGTGCCAGCAGTGATTGGGGACTAGCGGGAGACAATGAGCAGTTCTTC. The gene calls are TRBV2 and TRBJ2-1; 14 positions agree with TRBD2. V lost 3 bases and J lost 5; bases outside the gene matches: 3. Germline CDR1 is SNHLY and CDR2 is FYNNEI. The CDR3 runs 16 residues.

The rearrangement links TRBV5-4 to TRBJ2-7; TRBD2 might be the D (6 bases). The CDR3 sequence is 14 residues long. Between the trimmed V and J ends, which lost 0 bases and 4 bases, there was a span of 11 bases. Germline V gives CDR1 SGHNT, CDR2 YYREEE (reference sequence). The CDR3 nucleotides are TGTGCCAGCAGCTTGGATGCGGGATCATACGAGCAGTACTTC. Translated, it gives CASSLDAGSYEQYF.

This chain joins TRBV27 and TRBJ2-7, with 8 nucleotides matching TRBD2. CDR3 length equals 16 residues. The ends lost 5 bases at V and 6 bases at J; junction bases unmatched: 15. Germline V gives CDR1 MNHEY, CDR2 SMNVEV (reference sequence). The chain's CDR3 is CASSRAGSGSIGEQYF. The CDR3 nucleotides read TGTGCCAGCAGTAGGGCCGGGAGCGGGAGTATCGGCGAGCAGTACTTC.

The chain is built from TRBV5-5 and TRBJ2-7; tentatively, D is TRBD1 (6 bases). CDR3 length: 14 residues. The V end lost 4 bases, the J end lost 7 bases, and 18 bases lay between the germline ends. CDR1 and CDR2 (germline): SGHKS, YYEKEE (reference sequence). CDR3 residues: CASSPGQSLREQYF. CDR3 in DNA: TGTGCCAGCAGCCCCGGACAGAGCTTAAGGGAGCAGTACTTC. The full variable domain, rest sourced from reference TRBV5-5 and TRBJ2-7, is DAGVTQSPTHLIKTRGQQVTLRCSPISGHKSVSWYQQVLGQGPQFIFQYYEKEERGRGNFPDRFSARQFPNYSSELNVNALLLGDSALYLCASSPGQSLREQYFGPGTRLTVT.

This chain's CDR3 is CASSQALAGLGQYF. The CDR3 DNA reads as TGTGCCAGCAGCCAGGCGCTAGCGGGCTTGGGGCAGTACTTC. The chain employs TRBV3-1 (or the pseudogene TRBV3-2) and TRBJ2-7; 8 bases line up with TRBD2. The CDR3 extends over 14 amino acids. V lost 3 bases, J lost 9 bases, and 10 bases stayed unmatched. CDR1 is LGHDT, CDR2 YNNKEL, per germline (reference sequence).

For the CDR3, the DNA is TGTGCCAGCAGCCAAGATCTGAGGGGGACCACAGATACGCAGTATTTT. This translates into CASSQDLRGTTDTQYF. The V and J genes are TRBV3-1 (or the pseudogene TRBV3-2) and TRBJ2-3; possible D gene TRBD1, 6 bases. Trimming stripped 0 bases from V and 2 bases from J, with 12 bases between. The CDR3 spans 16 residues. Per germline, CDR1 LGHDT and CDR2 YNNKEL (reference sequence).

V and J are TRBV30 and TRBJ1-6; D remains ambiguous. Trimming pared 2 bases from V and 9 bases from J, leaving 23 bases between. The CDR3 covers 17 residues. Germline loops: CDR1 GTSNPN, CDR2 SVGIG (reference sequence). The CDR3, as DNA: TGTGCCTGGAGTATACTTGAGACTCCCTCGAAAACTTCACCCCTCCACTTT. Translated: CAWSILETPSKTSPLHF.

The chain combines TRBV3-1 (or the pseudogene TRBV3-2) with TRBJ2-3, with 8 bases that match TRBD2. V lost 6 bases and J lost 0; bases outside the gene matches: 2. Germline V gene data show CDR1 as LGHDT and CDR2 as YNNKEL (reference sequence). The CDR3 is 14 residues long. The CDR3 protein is CASRLAGSTDTQYF. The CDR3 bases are TGTGCCAGCAGGTTAGCGGGGAGCACAGATACGCAGTATTTT.

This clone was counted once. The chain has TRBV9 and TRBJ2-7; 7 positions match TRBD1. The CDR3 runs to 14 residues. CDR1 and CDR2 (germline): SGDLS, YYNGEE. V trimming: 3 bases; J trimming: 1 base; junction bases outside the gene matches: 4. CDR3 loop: CASSAGTESYEQYF. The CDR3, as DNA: TGTGCCAGCAGCGCCGGGACAGAATCCTACGAGCAGTACTTC.

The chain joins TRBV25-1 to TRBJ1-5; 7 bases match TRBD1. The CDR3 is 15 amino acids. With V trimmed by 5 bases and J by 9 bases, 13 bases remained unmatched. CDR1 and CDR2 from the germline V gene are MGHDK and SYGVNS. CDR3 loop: CASSPNTGAAGPQHF. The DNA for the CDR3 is TGTGCCAGCAGTCCCAACACAGGGGCGGCGGGGCCCCAGCATTTT. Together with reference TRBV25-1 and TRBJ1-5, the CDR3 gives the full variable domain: EADIYQTPRYLVIGTGKKITLECSQTMGHDKMYWYQQDPGMELHLIHYSYGVNSTEKGDLSSESTVSRIRTEHFPLTLESARPSHTSQYLCASSPNTGAAGPQHFGDGTRLSIL.

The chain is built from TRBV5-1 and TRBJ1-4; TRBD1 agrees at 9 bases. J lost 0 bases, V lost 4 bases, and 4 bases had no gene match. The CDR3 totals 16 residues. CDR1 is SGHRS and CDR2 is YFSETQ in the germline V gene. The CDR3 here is CASSRTGETTNEKLFF. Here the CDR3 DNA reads TGCGCCAGCAGCCGGACAGGGGAAACAACTAATGAAAAACTGTTTTTT. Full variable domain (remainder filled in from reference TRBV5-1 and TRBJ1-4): KAGVTQTPRYLIKTRGQQVTLSCSPISGHRSVSWYQQTPGQGLQFLFEYFSETQRNKGNFPGRFSGRQFSNSRSEMNVSTLELGDSALYLCASSRTGETTNEKLFFGSGTQLSVL.